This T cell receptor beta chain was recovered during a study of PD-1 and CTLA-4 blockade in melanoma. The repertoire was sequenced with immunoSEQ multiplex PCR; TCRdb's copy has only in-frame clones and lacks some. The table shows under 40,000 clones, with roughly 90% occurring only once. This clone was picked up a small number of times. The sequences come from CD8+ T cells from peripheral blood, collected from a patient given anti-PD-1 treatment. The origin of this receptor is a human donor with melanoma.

In DNA, the CDR3 is TGTGCCAGCAGGCCGGGGACAGCCTACGAGCAGTACTTC. This encodes CASRPGTAYEQYF. The chain couples TRBV28 to TRBJ2-7; 7 bases are shared with TRBD1. The V gene's germline CDR1 is MDHEN and CDR2 SYDVKM. This CDR3 region has 13 residues. The V gene end was trimmed by 6 bases and the J gene end by 2 bases; junction bases not matched to a gene: 4.